This T cell receptor beta chain was retrieved from a study of metastatic and nonmetastatic thyroid tumors. The wider study: Comparison of repertoires was carried out across blood and tumor or nodule tissue from malignant and benign thyroid patients.

Trimming removed 10 bases at V and 8 bases at J, with 21 bases between. The germline gives CDR1 SEHNR, CDR2 FQNEAQ (reference sequence). CDR3 length equals 14 residues. In the study's own analysis: A distant-metastasis classifier for papillary thyroid cancer was built using CDR3 differences across clinicopathological groups. With MiXCR, TCRdb called clones anew from the PCR reads. TCRdb, not the original authors, processed these V and J calls. The repertoire holds over 25,000 clones, with more than 15% as singletons. Thyroid surgery had not been preceded by any treatment in any patient. Sequencing used blood. The clonotype originates from a female donor with papillary thyroid cancer or a benign thyroid nodule (not recorded which). Some clones in this sample may be carry-over from other donors' samples. This chain joins TRBV7-9 and TRBJ1-5; no reliable D call. The CDR3 here is CAISLQDEGKPQHF. CDR3 bases: TGTGCCATTAGCTTGCAAGATGAGGGAAAGCCCCAGCATTTT. The entire variable domain, with the rest obtained from reference TRBV7-9 and TRBJ1-5, is as follows: DTGVSQNPRHKITKRGQNVTFRCDPISEHNRLYWYRQTLGQGPEFLTYFQNEAQLEKSRLLSDRFSAERPKGSFSTLEIQRTEQGDSAMYLCAISLQDEGKPQHFGDGTRLSIL.